What follows are 14 T cell receptor beta chains derived from one specimen sequenced in a study of shared clonotypes between healthy human individuals (TCRdb year 2020). Library prep was done by the immunoSEQ multiplex PCR assay. TCRdb stores this immuneACCESS table with in-frame sequences only. Part of the clones is absent; in the studies checked, under half of the shortfall reflects unresolved V genes, and no reason is known for the rest. The table for this sample lists about 600,000 clones; 95% to 96% of them were counted only once. Together, the top ten hold roughly 0.1% of the sample. CD8 naive samples consisted of CD45RO-negative cells that were positively selected for CCR7, yielding a CD45RA+CCR7+ population without TemRA cells. Sequencing was performed on naive CD8+ T cells sorted from blood. What this sample's cell subset or site label stands for: CD45RA+CCR7+. The receptors were sampled from a woman aged 25 to 39 in good health.

The rearrangement links TRBV4-1 to TRBJ1-1, with D maybe TRBD1 (5 bases). V was pared by 8 bases and J by 3 bases, with 13 bases between. Germline assignment: CDR1 MGHRA and CDR2 YSYEKL. This CDR3 comprises 13 residues. The DNA for the CDR3 is TGCGCCAGCTTAGGACGGGGGGACACTGAAGCTTTCTTT. This gives the protein CASLGRGDTEAFF.

This clone was seen a few times. The rearrangement links TRBV27 to TRBJ1-3; a weak D match, TRBD1 (5 bases). Trimming shortened V by 5 bases and J by 4 bases, and 9 bases separated the two germline ends. Germline V gene data show CDR1 as MNHEY and CDR2 as SMNVEV (reference sequence). The CDR3 loop spans 13 amino acids. The CDR3 nucleotides read TGTGCCAGCAGTCCAGGGCTCGGAAACACCATATATTTT. Amino acid sequence: CASSPGLGNTIYF.

This chain uses TRBV6-4 with TRBJ2-3; a weak D match, TRBD1 (6 bases). Germline loops: CDR1 MRHNA, CDR2 SNTAGT. Trimming shortened V by 8 bases and J by 2 bases, and 11 bases separated the two germline ends. The CDR3 consists of 13 residues. The CDR3 loop reads CASGRQATDTQYF. The DNA for the CDR3 is TGTGCCAGCGGAAGACAGGCCACAGATACGCAGTATTTT.

This chain links TRBV2 with TRBJ2-3, with D perhaps TRBD1 (6 bases). The CDR3 contains 13 residues. Trimming left V 2 bases short and J 7 bases short, with 10 bases between. Looked up from germline, CDR1 is SNHLY and CDR2 is FYNNEI. CDR3 residues: CASSEYGGNTQYF. CDR3 DNA: TGTGCCAGCAGTGAATATGGGGGCAATACGCAGTATTTT. Complete variable domain (other parts from reference TRBV2 and TRBJ2-3): EPEVTQTPSHQVTQMGQEVILRCVPISNHLYFYWYRQILGQKVEFLVSFYNNEISEKSEIFDDQFSVERPDGSNFTLKIRSTKLEDSAMYFCASSEYGGNTQYFGPGTRLTVL.

The V gene is TRBV27, the J gene TRBJ2-5; 7 bases match TRBD2. This CDR3 contains 14 residues. The V and J ends lost 4 bases and 4 bases, in that order; junction bases with no gene match: 6. From germline, CDR1 is MNHEY and CDR2 SMNVEV (reference sequence). The DNA for the CDR3 is TGTGCCAGCAGTTCGCCTCCGGGAGGAGAGACCCAGTACTTC. The encoded protein is CASSSPPGGETQYF.

The J gene is TRBJ1-1, the V gene TRBV5-4; 8 bases are shared with TRBD1. Germline CDR1 SGHNT, CDR2 YYREEE (reference sequence). This CDR3 has 15 residues. V shed 4 bases and J 3 bases; nucleotides not matched to a gene: 8. DNA for the CDR3: TGTGCCAGCAGCGGGTTAACAGGGGGAGACACTGAAGCTTTCTTT. Encoded protein: CASSGLTGGDTEAFF.

In the case of this clone: This specimen includes other DNA sequences encoding the same CDR3. The rearrangement uses TRBV29-1 and TRBJ2-7; D is perhaps TRBD1 (6 bases). V lost 7 bases, J lost 0 bases, and 10 bases lay in between. The CDR3 spans 12 residues. Per germline, CDR1 SQVTM and CDR2 ANQGSEA. CDR3 nucleotides: TGCAGCGCCGGGGACATCTCCTACGAGCAGTACTTC. Amino acids: CSAGDISYEQYF.

V is TRBV27 and J is TRBJ2-7, with D maybe TRBD2 (5 bases). V was clipped by 5 bases and J by 3 bases, with 17 bases between them. The CDR3 extends over 15 amino acids. CDR1 is MNHEY, CDR2 SMNVEV, per germline (reference sequence). DNA of the CDR3: TGTGCCAGCAGTATCCTCGGGATGTCCCGCTACGAGCAGTACTTC. Translating gives CASSILGMSRYEQYF.

V usage is TRBV5-4 and J usage is TRBJ2-6; D not resolved. CDR1 SGHNT and CDR2 YYREEE come from the germline V gene (reference sequence). The CDR3 contains 14 residues. Trimming shortened V by 2 bases and J by 2 bases, and 5 bases separated the two germline ends. In nucleotides, the CDR3 is TGTGCCAGCAGCTTAGGGACTGGGGCCAACGTCCTGACTTTC. Amino acid sequence: CASSLGTGANVLTF.

The CDR3 nucleotides are TGTGCCAGCAGTTTCGGAATGCGGCCGGGGACTGAAGCTTTCTTT. The encoded protein is CASSFGMRPGTEAFF. The chain links TRBV27 to TRBJ1-1; D not resolved. The germline V gene encodes CDR1 MNHEY and CDR2 SMNVEV (reference sequence). Between the trimmed V and J ends, which lost 3 bases and 5 bases, there was a span of 16 bases. The CDR3 contains 15 residues.

Written as DNA, the CDR3 is TGCGCCAGCAGCCAAGACTACGAGCAGTACTTC. The encoded protein is CASSQDYEQYF. The chain links TRBV4-1 to TRBJ2-5; no definite D call. TRBJ2-7 matches the DNA end more closely, so the J call is doubtful. CDR3 length equals 11 residues. Germline-derived CDR1 and CDR2 are MGHRA and YSYEKL.

The rearrangement joins TRBV27 to TRBJ1-5, with D perhaps matching TRBD1 (5 bases). CDR1 MNHEY and CDR2 SMNVEV come from the germline V gene (reference sequence). Trimming left V 6 bases short and J 3 bases short, with 12 bases between. The CDR3 has 14 amino acids. CDR3 region: CASRLGGVNQPQHF. CDR3 coding DNA: TGTGCCAGCAGGCTGGGGGGGGTCAATCAGCCCCAGCATTTT.

The J gene is TRBJ2-7, the V gene TRBV4-1, with D maybe TRBD1 (6 bases). Trimming stripped 4 bases from V and 0 bases from J, with 13 bases between. CDR3 length: 15 amino acids. CDR1 is MGHRA and CDR2 is YSYEKL in the germline V gene. This CDR3 is CASSRDTSSSYEQYF. CDR3 nucleotide sequence: TGCGCCAGCAGCCGGGACACTTCCAGCTCCTACGAGCAGTACTTC.

The chain recombines TRBV6-6 with TRBJ1-2; D is possibly TRBD1 (5 bases). V was shortened by 5 bases and J by 0 bases, with 10 bases between the two germline ends. Per germline, CDR1 MNHNY and CDR2 SVGAGI (reference sequence). The length of the CDR3 is 14 residues. The CDR3 sequence: CASSPTEPNYGYTF. CDR3 nucleotide sequence: TGTGCCAGCAGTCCGACAGAACCTAACTATGGCTACACCTTC.